This TCR beta chain was documented in a study of blood T cell repertoires in COVID-19. Whole-study context: Sites in the United States, Italy and Spain provided acute and convalescent COVID-19 samples. PBMCs, B-cell-depleted T cells, or T cells were the source of the cDNA or gDNA that made up the material.

From germline, CDR1 is MNHNY and CDR2 SVGAGI (reference sequence). The CDR3 has 13 amino acids. V was cut by 2 bases and J by 9 bases, with 11 bases left in between. Patients at the Seattle site were enrolled during active infection and followed longitudinally. Authors' data handling: Reference gene primer amplification gave estimated nucleated cell counts. Data came from immunoSEQ multiplex PCR; TCRdb stores just in-frame clones and leaves some out. V, J and clone size are those of that table, while D and trimming were read from the DNA. The table records about 170,000 clones, under 95% of them present only once.

Sequenced input: peripheral blood. The sequence was obtained from a man younger than 30 with COVID-19, enrolled during active disease. This chain joins TRBV6-6 and TRBJ2-1; no firm D call. This CDR3 is CASSYGPRGEQFF. DNA for the CDR3: TGTGCCAGCAGTTACGGGCCCCGTGGTGAGCAGTTCTTC.